These 15 T cell receptor beta chains share one sample of origin, sequenced in a study of T-cell memory formation after mild COVID-19 (dated by TCRdb to about 2021). The method was 5' RACE. Data came from an Illumina NovaSeq 6000. Starting from the raw public reads, TCRdb applied fastp trimming at Q25, assembled clones with MiXCR and retained in-frame beta chains. Identical CDR3 proteins give one entry, which carries the most common genes and DNA. Counted in this sample were about 250,000 distinct CDR3 sequences; 15% of them appeared once. The biggest ten clones account for 2% to 2.5% of the sample. Sequenced material: PBMCs or a T cell subset sorted from them (not recorded which). The receptors originated from an adult woman who had mild COVID-19 (a few samples of this study predate the infection). The sample titles of this study are shuffled in the database, so cell type and time point are left out; the donor was told from shared clones.

The rearrangement uses TRBV24-1 and TRBJ2-1; 10 bases align to TRBD1. The CDR3 spans 14 residues. Unmatched junction bases numbered 9, after V lost 9 bases and J lost 8 bases. Germline CDR1 is KGHDR and CDR2 is SFDVKD. CDR3 DNA sequence: TGTGCCACCGGACTGACAGGGGGCAAGGATGAGCAGTTCTTC. It yields the protein CATGLTGGKDEQFF.

The genes are TRBV30 and TRBJ1-1; D is ambiguous. Germline V gene lookup returns CDR1 GTSNPN and CDR2 SVGIG (reference sequence). V was shortened by 3 bases and J by 5 bases, with 13 bases between the two germline ends. This CDR3 spans 13 amino acids. DNA of the CDR3: TGTGCCTGGAGCACCCCCGTGGGGACTGAAGCTTTCTTT. Its protein is CAWSTPVGTEAFF.

The rearrangement uses TRBV12-3 or TRBV12-4 and TRBJ1-5; D remains unclear. V lost 5 bases to trimming and J lost 2 bases, with 10 bases between them. The CDR3 is made up of 14 amino acids. As DNA, the CDR3 is TGTGCCAGCAGTCCAGCTACTGGCAATCAGCCCCAGCATTTT. Translation: CASSPATGNQPQHF.

V gene TRBV4-3 combines with J gene TRBJ1-6; D perhaps matches TRBD1 (6 bases). V lost 0 bases to trimming and J lost 8 bases, with 17 bases between them. The length of the CDR3 is 17 residues. Germline CDR1 is LGHNA and CDR2 is YSLEER. The CDR3 nucleotides are TGCGCCAGCAGCCAAGATGGAGCGGGGGCGCGTGATTCACCCCTCCACTTT. Its translation is CASSQDGAGARDSPLHF.

This clonotype was counted only a few times. The chain employs TRBV7-2 and TRBJ1-2, with D perhaps TRBD1 (5 bases). This CDR3 has 14 residues. V lost 5 bases to trimming and J lost 4 bases, with 14 bases between them. CDR1 SGHTA and CDR2 FQGNSA come from the germline V gene. The CDR3 is CASSERPGGYGYTF. The CDR3 region has the DNA TGTGCCAGCAGCGAGAGACCGGGGGGCTATGGCTACACCTTC.

V and J are TRBV7-2 and TRBJ1-2; D is unclear. The V end lost 5 bases, the J end lost 4 bases, and 17 bases lay between the germline ends. The CDR3 is 15 amino acids. The germline CDR1 and CDR2 sequences are SGHTA and FQGNSA. The CDR3 DNA sequence: TGTGCCAGCAGCCCTCGGGTCCAAGACCTCTATGGCTACACCTTC. This gives the protein CASSPRVQDLYGYTF.

This clonotype was recorded many times. The chain carries TRBV10-3 and TRBJ2-5; a weak D match, TRBD2 (5 bases). V was trimmed by 8 bases and J by 7 bases, leaving 17 bases between them. Per the germline V gene, CDR1 is ENHRY and CDR2 is SYGVKD. The CDR3 has 13 residues. CDR3: CAISSGEYATQYF. The CDR3 nucleotides read TGTGCCATCTCCTCCGGGGAGTATGCGACCCAGTACTTC.

This clonotype has only a few counts. The chain combines TRBV29-1 with TRBJ1-1; 7 bases match TRBD1. The CDR3 spans 15 residues. Unmatched junction bases numbered 12, after V lost 7 bases and J lost 1 base. CDR1 is SQVTM, CDR2 ANQGSEA, per germline. DNA for the CDR3: TGCAGCGGGTTCAGCGCGCGACAGGGGAACACTGAAGCTTTCTTT. As protein: CSGFSARQGNTEAFF.

This rearrangement joins TRBV5-4 to TRBJ2-7, with a weak D call TRBD2 (7 bases). This CDR3 comprises 13 residues. With 1 base removed from V and 5 bases from J, the gap between germline ends came to 10 bases. Germline values: CDR1 SGHNT, CDR2 YYREEE (reference sequence). The CDR3 spells CASSLRGAHEQYF. The DNA of the CDR3 is TGTGCCAGCAGCTTGCGGGGGGCGCACGAGCAGTACTTC.

The rearrangement uses TRBV30 and TRBJ1-5; D gene uncertain. V was clipped by 2 bases and J by 0 bases, with 5 bases between them. Germline V lookup: CDR1 GTSNPN, CDR2 SVGIG (reference sequence). This CDR3 has 13 residues. CDR3 bases: TGTGCCTGGAGTAGGGCTAGCAATCAGCCCCAGCATTTT. Translated, it gives CAWSRASNQPQHF.

The rearrangement joins TRBV10-3 to TRBJ2-7; TRBD2 aligns across 15 bases. Losses at the gene ends were 4 bases for V and 1 base for J; bases not matched to a gene: 2. There are 16 residues in the CDR3. CDR1 ENHRY and CDR2 SYGVKD come from the germline V gene. The CDR3 DNA follows: TGTGCCATCAGTGTCGGACTAGCGGGAGGGTCCTACGAGCAGTACTTC. Residues: CAISVGLAGGSYEQYF.

A few counts support this clonotype. J is TRBJ1-1 and V is TRBV5-1, with D unclear. Germline CDR1 and CDR2: SGHRS and YFSETQ. Trimming shortened V by 0 bases and J by 0 bases, and 9 bases separated the two germline ends. The length of the CDR3 is 15 residues. The CDR3 DNA reads as TGCGCCAGCAGCTTGGACGGGATTATGAACACTGAAGCTTTCTTT. Translation: CASSLDGIMNTEAFF.

This chain connects TRBV7-3 to TRBJ1-1; no clear D. Trimming left V 5 bases short and J 6 bases short, with 16 bases between. The CDR3 covers 14 residues. The germline gives CDR1 SGHTA, CDR2 FQGTGA. The CDR3 spells CASSPGREAAEAFF. CDR3 nucleotides: TGTGCCAGCAGCCCCGGTAGGGAAGCGGCTGAAGCTTTCTTT.

This clonotype turned up a few times. The chain links TRBV20-1 to TRBJ1-1; D gene ambiguous. There are 12 residues in the CDR3. The germline V gene encodes CDR1 DFQATT and CDR2 SNEGSKA (reference sequence). Trimming pared 6 bases from V and 3 bases from J, leaving 11 bases between. The chain's CDR3 is CSALEDHTEAFF. The CDR3 DNA reads TGCAGTGCCCTCGAGGACCACACTGAAGCTTTCTTT.

V and J are TRBV28 and TRBJ2-7; a weak D match, TRBD1 (5 bases). CDR1 and CDR2 (germline): MDHEN, SYDVKM. The CDR3 sequence is 12 residues long. CDR3 region: CGSQGFTYEQYF. The CDR3 DNA reads as TGTGGCTCGCAGGGTTTTACCTACGAGCAGTACTTC.